This entry lists 22 T cell receptor beta chains sequenced from one sample in a study of blood T cell repertoires in COVID-19 (dated by TCRdb to 2019 to 2021). The library was made by the immunoSEQ multiplex PCR assay. TCRdb stores this immuneACCESS table with in-frame sequences only. Part of the clones is absent; in the studies checked, under half of the shortfall reflects unresolved V genes, and no reason is known for the rest. This sample is represented by about 180,000 clones; 75% to 90% of them were singletons. In total, the top ten clones hold 6.2% of the sample. The specimen sequenced was PBMCs or T cells enriched from blood (not recorded which). These receptors were obtained from a man in his forties who had recovered from COVID-19.

The chain recombines TRBV24-1 with TRBJ1-5; TRBD1 might be the D (5 bases). This CDR3 is built from 12 residues. Trimming pared 6 bases from V and 7 bases from J, leaving 9 bases between. Germline-derived CDR1 and CDR2 are KGHDR and SFDVKD. CDR3 sequence: CATSSGVQPQHF. CDR3 nucleotide sequence: TGTGCCACCAGTTCGGGGGTACAGCCCCAGCATTTT.

The chain employs TRBV3-1 (or the pseudogene TRBV3-2) and TRBJ1-2; D perhaps matches TRBD1 (5 bases). Per the germline V gene, CDR1 is LGHDT and CDR2 is YNNKEL (reference sequence). The V end lost 0 bases, the J end lost 8 bases, and 13 bases lay between the germline ends. The length of the CDR3 is 14 residues. CDR3 DNA sequence: TGTGCCAGCAGCCAAGATGTGGCAGGGCGCGGCTACACCTTC. Its translation is CASSQDVAGRGYTF.

This chain connects TRBV7-8 to TRBJ2-7, with 7 bases that match TRBD1. Germline CDR1 reads SGHVS; CDR2 reads FQNEAQ. The J segment lost 2 bases and the V segment lost 6 bases, leaving 10 bases of the junction unmatched. CDR3 length equals 15 residues. The CDR3 DNA reads TGTGCCAGCAGGGACCTGGACAGGATGGCCTACGAGCAGTACTTC. Translating gives CASRDLDRMAYEQYF.

V is TRBV3-1 (or the pseudogene TRBV3-2) and J is TRBJ2-1; 9 bases are a match to TRBD1. J gave up 5 bases and V 6 bases, and 8 bases lay outside the gene matches. CDR3 length equals 15 residues. Germline V gene data show CDR1 as LGHDT and CDR2 as YNNKEL (reference sequence). As DNA, the CDR3 is TGTGCCAGCAGTCCCCGGGACAGGGTACACAATGAGCAGTTCTTC. Protein: CASSPRDRVHNEQFF.

V usage is TRBV5-1 and J usage is TRBJ2-2; TRBD1 matches 10 bases. Per the germline V gene, CDR1 is SGHRS and CDR2 is YFSETQ. With V trimmed by 3 bases and J by 0 bases, 5 bases remained unmatched. The CDR3 is made up of 17 amino acids. The CDR3 DNA sequence: TGCGCCAGCAGCTATCTTGGGACAGGGGCGAACACCGGGGAGCTGTTTTTT. This sequence encodes CASSYLGTGANTGELFF.

The chain links TRBV2 to TRBJ1-2; D not resolved. The length of the CDR3 is 14 residues. Germline loops: CDR1 SNHLY, CDR2 FYNNEI. The V end was cut by 7 bases, the J end by 2 bases, with 14 bases between. CDR3 nucleotides: TGTGCCAGCAACGGAAAAGAGCGAAACTATGGCTACACCTTC. Encoded protein: CASNGKERNYGYTF.

The J gene is TRBJ2-7, the V gene TRBV29-1, with 9 bases aligning to TRBD1. The CDR3 loop spans 15 amino acids. V gave up 7 bases and J gave up 0 bases; unmatched junction bases: 10. CDR1 is SQVTM, CDR2 ANQGSEA, per germline. Here the CDR3 reads CSAWTGAVSSYEQYF. For the CDR3, the DNA is TGCAGCGCCTGGACAGGGGCCGTAAGCTCCTACGAGCAGTACTTC.

CDR3 DNA: TGTGCCAGCAGCTTAGTGAGGGTGGGGATGGGCACTGAAGCTTTCTTT. Amino acid sequence: CASSLVRVGMGTEAFF. The gene calls are TRBV11-2 and TRBJ1-1; D call uncertain. The CDR3 totals 16 residues. In germline, CDR1 is SGHAT, CDR2 FQNNGV. V lost 1 base to trimming and J lost 4 bases, with 16 bases between them.

The chain recombines TRBV7-6 with TRBJ2-7; tentatively, D is TRBD1 (5 bases). CDR1 SGHVS and CDR2 FNYEAQ come from the germline V gene. Trimming took 4 bases from V and 4 from J, leaving 17 bases between them. CDR3 size: 15 residues. The CDR3 nucleotides read TGTGCCAGCAGCTCCGGAAAGGGGTGGACGTACGAGCAGTACTTC. Translated: CASSSGKGWTYEQYF.

The chain joins TRBV5-6 to TRBJ1-1; D unclear. Germline CDR1 and CDR2: SGHDT and YYEEEE. Trimming pared 4 bases from V and 0 bases from J, leaving 4 bases between. The CDR3 length is 12 residues. CDR3: CASSLLNTEAFF. For the CDR3, the DNA is TGTGCCAGCAGCCTACTGAACACTGAAGCTTTCTTT.

This chain joins TRBV10-3 and TRBJ1-6, with TRBD1 as a possible D gene (6 bases). Germline CDR1 is ENHRY and CDR2 is SYGVKD. This CDR3 is 17 amino acids long. V shed 1 base and J shed 8 bases, with 18 bases lying between them. The CDR3 DNA reads TGTGCCATCAGTGAGTGGGAAGTGGAACAGGGAGATTCACCCCTCCACTTT. It codes for CAISEWEVEQGDSPLHF.

The V gene is TRBV11-3, the J gene TRBJ2-5; weak D call: TRBD2 (5 bases). The CDR3 has 14 amino acids. Germline V gene sequence: CDR1 SGHNT, CDR2 YENEEA. V lost 0 bases and J lost 5, with 10 bases in between. The CDR3 sequence is CASSLEPSWETQYF. The CDR3 DNA is TGTGCCAGCAGCTTAGAGCCTAGCTGGGAGACCCAGTACTTC.

The chain employs TRBV28 and TRBJ1-3; possibly TRBD1 for D (6 bases). This CDR3 has 15 amino acids. Trimming left V 7 bases short and J 0 bases short, with 13 bases between. The germline gives CDR1 MDHEN, CDR2 SYDVKM. CDR3 sequence: CASTVRQVSGNTIYF. CDR3 nucleotides: TGTGCCAGCACTGTTAGACAGGTCTCTGGAAACACCATATATTTT.

The gene calls are TRBV27 and TRBJ1-2, with a possible D match to TRBD1 (6 bases). The CDR3 has 12 amino acids. Trimming pared 2 bases from V and 7 bases from J, leaving 8 bases between. The germline CDR1 and CDR2 sequences are MNHEY and SMNVEV (reference sequence). The CDR3: CASSLTGLGYTF. CDR3 nucleotide sequence: TGTGCCAGCAGTTTAACAGGGCTTGGCTACACCTTC.

The sample holds one count of this clone. One base away lies a much larger clone, so this may be a sequencing read error. The chain carries TRBV6-5 and TRBJ2-7; D call uncertain. V gave up 6 bases and J gave up 0 bases, with 6 bases separating them. The CDR3 is 12 amino acids. Germline assignment: CDR1 MNHEY and CDR2 SVGAGI. This chain's CDR3 is CASRESSYEQYF. CDR3 nucleotide sequence: TGTGCCAGCAGGGAGAGCTCCTACGAGCAGTACTTC.

The rearrangement links TRBV6-1 to TRBJ2-7, with a possible D match to TRBD1 (6 bases). Germline CDR1 is MNHNS and CDR2 is SASEGT. The length of the CDR3 is 13 residues. Trimming removed 5 bases from V and 7 bases from J, with 15 bases in between. Here the CDR3 DNA reads TGTGCCAGCAGTCGGGACACCTCTGGGGAGCAGTACTTC. This translates into CASSRDTSGEQYF.

This clone was counted once. V and J are TRBV28 and TRBJ1-4; D unclear. Germline V gives CDR1 MDHEN, CDR2 SYDVKM. CDR3 length equals 13 residues. The V end lost 6 bases, the J end lost 5 bases, and 10 bases lay between the germline ends. The CDR3 nucleotides are TGTGCCAGCAGACTCCCGGGGAATGAAAAACTGTTTTTT. Protein sequence: CASRLPGNEKLFF.

This clone was observed a single time. The chain is built from TRBV10-3 and TRBJ2-6; the D gene is possibly TRBD1 (6 bases). The ends were cut back, 10 bases at V and 0 bases at J, with 13 bases in the middle. CDR1 is ENHRY and CDR2 is SYGVKD in the germline V gene. The CDR3 consists of 15 residues. The DNA of the CDR3 is TGTGCCACCCGGGACACGAGCTCTGGGGCCAACGTCCTGACTTTC. It encodes CATRDTSSGANVLTF.

The chain is built from TRBV29-1 and TRBJ1-1; TRBD1 matches at 7 bases. Germline V CDR1 and CDR2: SQVTM, ANQGSEA. V shed 2 bases, J shed 1 base, and the junction held 7 bases outside the gene matches. The CDR3 covers 15 residues. The CDR3 region is CSVESPTGRNTEAFF. In nucleotides, the CDR3 is TGCAGCGTTGAAAGCCCGACAGGGAGGAACACTGAAGCTTTCTTT.

V and J are TRBV19 and TRBJ2-1; D possibly corresponds to TRBD2 (5 bases). CDR3 size: 14 residues. Germline V gene lookup returns CDR1 LNHDA and CDR2 SQIVND (reference sequence). V lost 0 bases to trimming and J lost 8 bases, with 11 bases between them. The CDR3 nucleotides read TGTGCCAGTAGTATAGATCCCAGAGCGGATGAGCAGTTCTTC. Encoded protein: CASSIDPRADEQFF.

This clone was counted only a few times. This sequence joins TRBV3-1 (or the pseudogene TRBV3-2) and TRBJ2-5; TRBD2 agrees at 7 bases. Germline trimming cut 3 bases from V and 0 bases from J; bases unmatched to any gene: 4. This CDR3 spans 15 amino acids. Germline lookup yields CDR1 LGHDT and CDR2 YNNKEL (reference sequence). The CDR3 region is CASSQRSGDQETQYF. The CDR3 DNA reads TGTGCCAGCAGCCAGAGAAGCGGGGACCAAGAGACCCAGTACTTC.

This chain connects TRBV21-1 to TRBJ1-5; the D call TRBD1 from the table was never checked on the DNA. TRBV21-1 is a known pseudogene. The CDR3 is 13 residues long. The DNA of the CDR3 is TGTGCCAGCCTACACAGGGACAATCAGCCCCAGCATTTT. This encodes CASLHRDNQPQHF.